The clone carrying this T cell receptor (beta chain) showed up many times. TCRdb ran MiXCR on the reads and lists one entry per CDR3 protein. The sample shows some 600,000 distinct CDR3 sequences, less than 25% of them seen only once. This CDR3 is 14 amino acids long. In germline, CDR1 is LGHNA, CDR2 YSLEER. The V gene lost 2 bases and the J gene lost 1 base, with 6 bases spanning the gap. This record belongs to a study of T cell repertoires in cytomegalovirus infection. The receptor's source is a human donor in good health (CMV status not recorded). Some clones in this sample may be carry-over from other donors' samples. Sequencing was carried out using CD8+ T cells from PBMCs. This rearrangement joins TRBV4-3 to TRBJ2-1, with unresolved D. The CDR3 region has the DNA TGCGCCAGCAGCCAATTTTCTTCCTACAATGAGCAGTTCTTC. It specifies CASSQFSSYNEQFF.